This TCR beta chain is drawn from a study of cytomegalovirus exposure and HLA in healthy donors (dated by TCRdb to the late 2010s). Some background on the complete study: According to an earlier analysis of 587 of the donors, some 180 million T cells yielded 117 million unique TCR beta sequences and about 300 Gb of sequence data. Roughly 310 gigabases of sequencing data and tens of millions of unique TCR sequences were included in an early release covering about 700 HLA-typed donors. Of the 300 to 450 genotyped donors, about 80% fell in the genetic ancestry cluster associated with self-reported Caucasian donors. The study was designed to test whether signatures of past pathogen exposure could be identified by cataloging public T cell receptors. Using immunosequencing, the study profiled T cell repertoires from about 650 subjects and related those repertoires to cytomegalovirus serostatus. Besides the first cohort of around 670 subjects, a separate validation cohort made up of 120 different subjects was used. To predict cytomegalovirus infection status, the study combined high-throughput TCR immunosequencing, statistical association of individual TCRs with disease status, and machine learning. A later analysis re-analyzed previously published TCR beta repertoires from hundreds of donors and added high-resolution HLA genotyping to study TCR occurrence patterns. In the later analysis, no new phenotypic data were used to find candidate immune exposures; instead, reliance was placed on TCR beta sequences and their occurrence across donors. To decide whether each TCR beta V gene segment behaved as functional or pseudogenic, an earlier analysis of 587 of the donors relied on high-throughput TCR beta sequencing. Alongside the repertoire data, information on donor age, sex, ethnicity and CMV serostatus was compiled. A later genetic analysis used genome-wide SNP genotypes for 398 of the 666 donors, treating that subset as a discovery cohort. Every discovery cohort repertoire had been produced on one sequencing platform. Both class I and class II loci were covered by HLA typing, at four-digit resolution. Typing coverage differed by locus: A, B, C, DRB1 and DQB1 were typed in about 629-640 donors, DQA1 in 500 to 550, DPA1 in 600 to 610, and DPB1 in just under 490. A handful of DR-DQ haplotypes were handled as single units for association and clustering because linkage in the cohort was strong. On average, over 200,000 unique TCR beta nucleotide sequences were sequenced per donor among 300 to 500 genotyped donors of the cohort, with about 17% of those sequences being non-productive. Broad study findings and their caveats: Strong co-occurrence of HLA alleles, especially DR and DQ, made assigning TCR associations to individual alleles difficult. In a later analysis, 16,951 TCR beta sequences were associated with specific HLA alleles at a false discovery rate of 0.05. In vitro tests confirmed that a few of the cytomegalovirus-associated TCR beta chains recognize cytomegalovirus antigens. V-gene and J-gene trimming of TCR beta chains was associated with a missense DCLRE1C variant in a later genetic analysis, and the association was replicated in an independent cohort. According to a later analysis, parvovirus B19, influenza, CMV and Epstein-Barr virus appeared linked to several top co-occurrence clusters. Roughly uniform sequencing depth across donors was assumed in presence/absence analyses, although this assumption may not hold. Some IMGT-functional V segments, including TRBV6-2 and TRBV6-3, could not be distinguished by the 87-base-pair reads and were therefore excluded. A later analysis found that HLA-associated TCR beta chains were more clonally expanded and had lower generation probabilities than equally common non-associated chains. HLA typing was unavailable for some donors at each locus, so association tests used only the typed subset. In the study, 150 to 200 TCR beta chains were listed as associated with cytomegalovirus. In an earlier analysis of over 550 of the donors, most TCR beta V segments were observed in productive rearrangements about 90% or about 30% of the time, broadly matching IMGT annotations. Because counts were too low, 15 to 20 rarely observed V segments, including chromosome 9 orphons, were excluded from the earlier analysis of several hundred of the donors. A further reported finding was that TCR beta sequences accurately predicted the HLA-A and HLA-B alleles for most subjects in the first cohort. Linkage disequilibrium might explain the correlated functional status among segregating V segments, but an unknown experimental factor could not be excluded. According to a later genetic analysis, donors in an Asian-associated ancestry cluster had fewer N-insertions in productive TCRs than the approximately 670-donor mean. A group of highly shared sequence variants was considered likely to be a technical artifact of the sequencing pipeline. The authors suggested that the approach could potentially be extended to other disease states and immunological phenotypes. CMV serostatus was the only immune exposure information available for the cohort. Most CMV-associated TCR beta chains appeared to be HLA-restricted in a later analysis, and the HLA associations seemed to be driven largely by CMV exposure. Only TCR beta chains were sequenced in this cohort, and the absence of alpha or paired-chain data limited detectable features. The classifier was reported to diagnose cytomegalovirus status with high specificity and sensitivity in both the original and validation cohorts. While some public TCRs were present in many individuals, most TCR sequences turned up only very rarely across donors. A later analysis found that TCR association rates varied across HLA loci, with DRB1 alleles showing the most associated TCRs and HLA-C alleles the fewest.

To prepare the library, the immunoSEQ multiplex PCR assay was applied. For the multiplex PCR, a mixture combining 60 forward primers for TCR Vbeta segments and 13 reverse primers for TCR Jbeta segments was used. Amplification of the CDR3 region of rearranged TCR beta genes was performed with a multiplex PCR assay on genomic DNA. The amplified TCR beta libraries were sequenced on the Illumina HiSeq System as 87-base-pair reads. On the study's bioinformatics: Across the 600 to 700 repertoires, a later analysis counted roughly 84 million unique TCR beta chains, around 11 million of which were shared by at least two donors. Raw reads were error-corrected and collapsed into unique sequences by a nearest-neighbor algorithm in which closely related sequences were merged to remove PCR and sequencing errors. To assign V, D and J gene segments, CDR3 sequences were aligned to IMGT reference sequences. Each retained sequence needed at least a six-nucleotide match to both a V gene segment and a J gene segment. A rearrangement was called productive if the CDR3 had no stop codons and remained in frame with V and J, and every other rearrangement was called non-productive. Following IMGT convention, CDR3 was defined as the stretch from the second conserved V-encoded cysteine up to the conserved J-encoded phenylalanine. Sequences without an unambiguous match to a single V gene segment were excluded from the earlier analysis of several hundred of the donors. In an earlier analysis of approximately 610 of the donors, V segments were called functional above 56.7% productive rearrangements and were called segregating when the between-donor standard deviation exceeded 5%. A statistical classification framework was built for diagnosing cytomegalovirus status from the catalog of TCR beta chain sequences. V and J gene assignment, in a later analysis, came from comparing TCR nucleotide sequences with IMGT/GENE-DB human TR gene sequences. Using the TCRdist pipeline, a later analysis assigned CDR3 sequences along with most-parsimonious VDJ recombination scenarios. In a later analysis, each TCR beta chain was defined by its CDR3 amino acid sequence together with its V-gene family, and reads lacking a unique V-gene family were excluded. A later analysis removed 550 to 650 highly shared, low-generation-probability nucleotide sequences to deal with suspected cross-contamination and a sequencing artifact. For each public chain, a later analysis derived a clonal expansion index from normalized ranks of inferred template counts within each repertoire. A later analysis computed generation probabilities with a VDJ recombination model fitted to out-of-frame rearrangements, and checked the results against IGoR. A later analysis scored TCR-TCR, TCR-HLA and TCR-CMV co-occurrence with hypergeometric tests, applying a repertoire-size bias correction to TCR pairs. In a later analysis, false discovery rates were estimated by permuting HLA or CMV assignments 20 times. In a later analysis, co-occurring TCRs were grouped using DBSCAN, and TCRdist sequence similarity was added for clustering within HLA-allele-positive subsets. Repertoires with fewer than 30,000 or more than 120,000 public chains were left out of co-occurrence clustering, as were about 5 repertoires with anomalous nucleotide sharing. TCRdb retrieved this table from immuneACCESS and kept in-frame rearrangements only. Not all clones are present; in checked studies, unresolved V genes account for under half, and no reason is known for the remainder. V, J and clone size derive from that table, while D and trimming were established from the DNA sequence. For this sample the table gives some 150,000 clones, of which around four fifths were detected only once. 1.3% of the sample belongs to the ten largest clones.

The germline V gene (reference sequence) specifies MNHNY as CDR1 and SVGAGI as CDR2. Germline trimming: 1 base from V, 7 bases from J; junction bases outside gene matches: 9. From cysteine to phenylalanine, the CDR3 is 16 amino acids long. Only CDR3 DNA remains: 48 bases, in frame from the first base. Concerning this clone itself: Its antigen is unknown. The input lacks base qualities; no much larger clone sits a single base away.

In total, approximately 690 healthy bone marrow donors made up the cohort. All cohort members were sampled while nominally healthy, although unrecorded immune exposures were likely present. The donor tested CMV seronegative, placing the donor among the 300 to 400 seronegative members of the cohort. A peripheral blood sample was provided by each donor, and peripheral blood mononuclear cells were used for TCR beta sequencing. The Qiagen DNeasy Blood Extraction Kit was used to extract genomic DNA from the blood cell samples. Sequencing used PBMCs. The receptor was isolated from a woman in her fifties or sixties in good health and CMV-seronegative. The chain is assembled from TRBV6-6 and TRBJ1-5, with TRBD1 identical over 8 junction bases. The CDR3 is CASSYLGQGAAQPQHF. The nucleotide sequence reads TGTGCCAGCAGTTACTTGGGCCAGGGGGCAGCACAGCCCCAGCATTTT.